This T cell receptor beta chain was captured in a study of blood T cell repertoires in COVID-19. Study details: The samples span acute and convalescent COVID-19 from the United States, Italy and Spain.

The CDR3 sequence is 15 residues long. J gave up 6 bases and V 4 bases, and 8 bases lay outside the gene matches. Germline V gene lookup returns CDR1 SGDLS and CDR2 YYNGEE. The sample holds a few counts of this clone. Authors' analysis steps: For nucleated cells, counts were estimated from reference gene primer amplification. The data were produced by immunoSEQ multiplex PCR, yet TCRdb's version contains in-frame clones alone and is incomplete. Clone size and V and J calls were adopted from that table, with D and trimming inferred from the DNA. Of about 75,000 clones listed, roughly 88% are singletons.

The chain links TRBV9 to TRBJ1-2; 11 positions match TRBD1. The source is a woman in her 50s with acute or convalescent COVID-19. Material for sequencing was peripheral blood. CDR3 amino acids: CASSKLPGQGDGYTF. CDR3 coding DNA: TGTGCCAGCAGCAAACTCCCGGGACAGGGGGATGGCTACACCTTC.